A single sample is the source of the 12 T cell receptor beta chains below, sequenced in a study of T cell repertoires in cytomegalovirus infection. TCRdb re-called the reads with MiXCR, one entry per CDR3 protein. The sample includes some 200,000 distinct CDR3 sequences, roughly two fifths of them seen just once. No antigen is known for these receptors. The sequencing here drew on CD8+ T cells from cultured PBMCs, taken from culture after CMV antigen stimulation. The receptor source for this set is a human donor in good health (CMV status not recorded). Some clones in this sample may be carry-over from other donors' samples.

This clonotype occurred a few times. CDR3 bases: TGTGCCAGTAGTCCCGGGACTAGCGGGGGGTCTTCCTACGAGCAGTACTTC. As protein: CASSPGTSGGSSYEQYF. The rearrangement joins TRBV19 to TRBJ2-7; 15 nucleotides align to TRBD2. J gave up 1 base and V 5 bases, and 6 bases lay outside the gene matches. The CDR3 is 17 residues long. Germline-derived CDR1 and CDR2 are LNHDA and SQIVND (reference sequence).

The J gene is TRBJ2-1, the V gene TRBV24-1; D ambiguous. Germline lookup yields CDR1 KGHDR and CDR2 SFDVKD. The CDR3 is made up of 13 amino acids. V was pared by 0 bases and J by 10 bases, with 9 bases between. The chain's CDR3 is CATSDLRLGEQFF. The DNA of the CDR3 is TGTGCCACCAGTGATTTGAGGTTAGGCGAGCAGTTCTTC.

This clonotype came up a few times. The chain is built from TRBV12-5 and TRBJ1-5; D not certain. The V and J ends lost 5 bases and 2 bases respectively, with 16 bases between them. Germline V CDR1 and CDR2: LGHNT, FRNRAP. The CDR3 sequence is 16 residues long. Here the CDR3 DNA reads TGTGCTAGTGGTCCTGAGGGTTTACTGGGCAATCAGCCCCAGCATTTT. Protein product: CASGPEGLLGNQPQHF. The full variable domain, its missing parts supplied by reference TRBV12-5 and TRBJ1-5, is DARVTQTPRHKVTEMGQEVTMRCQPILGHNTVFWYRQTMMQGLELLAYFRNRAPLDDSGMPKDRFSAEMPDATLATLKIQPSEPRDSAVYFCASGPEGLLGNQPQHFGDGTRLSIL.

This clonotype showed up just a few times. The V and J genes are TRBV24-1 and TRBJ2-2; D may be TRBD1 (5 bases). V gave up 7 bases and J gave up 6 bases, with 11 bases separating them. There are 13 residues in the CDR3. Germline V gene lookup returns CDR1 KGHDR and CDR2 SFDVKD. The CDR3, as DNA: TGTGCCACCAGGAAGGGGTCTGCCGGGGAGCTGTTTTTT. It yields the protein CATRKGSAGELFF.

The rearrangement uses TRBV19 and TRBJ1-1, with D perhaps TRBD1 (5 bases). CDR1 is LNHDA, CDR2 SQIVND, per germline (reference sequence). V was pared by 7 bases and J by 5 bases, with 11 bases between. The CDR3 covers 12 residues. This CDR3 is CASTPEGTEAFF. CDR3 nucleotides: TGTGCCAGTACCCCGGAGGGGACTGAAGCTTTCTTT.

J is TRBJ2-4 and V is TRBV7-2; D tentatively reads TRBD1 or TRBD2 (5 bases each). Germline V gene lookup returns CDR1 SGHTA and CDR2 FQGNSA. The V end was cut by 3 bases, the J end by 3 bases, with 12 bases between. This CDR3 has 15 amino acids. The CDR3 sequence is CASSLPGLGKNIQYF. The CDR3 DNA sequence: TGTGCCAGCAGCTTGCCGGGGCTGGGCAAAAACATTCAGTACTTC.

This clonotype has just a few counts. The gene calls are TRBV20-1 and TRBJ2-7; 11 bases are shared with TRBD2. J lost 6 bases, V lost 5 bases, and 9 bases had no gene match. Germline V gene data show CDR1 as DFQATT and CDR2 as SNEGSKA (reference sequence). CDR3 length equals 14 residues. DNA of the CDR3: TGCAGTGCTCCTCTTACTAGCGGGAGATTCGAGCAGTACTTC. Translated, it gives CSAPLTSGRFEQYF.

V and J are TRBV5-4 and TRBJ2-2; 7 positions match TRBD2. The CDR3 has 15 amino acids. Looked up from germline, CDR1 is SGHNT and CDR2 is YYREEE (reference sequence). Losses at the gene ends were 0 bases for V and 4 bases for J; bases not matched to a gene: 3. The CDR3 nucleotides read TGTGCCAGCAGCTTGGGTCCGGGGGGCACCGGGGAGCTGTTTTTT. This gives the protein CASSLGPGGTGELFF.

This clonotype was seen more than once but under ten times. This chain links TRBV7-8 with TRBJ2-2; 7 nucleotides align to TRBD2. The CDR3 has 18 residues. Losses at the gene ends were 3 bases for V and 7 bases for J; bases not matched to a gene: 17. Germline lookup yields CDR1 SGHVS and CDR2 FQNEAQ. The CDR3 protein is CASSLHPGVRENIGELFF. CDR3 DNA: TGTGCCAGCAGCTTGCATCCGGGGGTGCGGGAGAATATCGGGGAGCTGTTTTTT.

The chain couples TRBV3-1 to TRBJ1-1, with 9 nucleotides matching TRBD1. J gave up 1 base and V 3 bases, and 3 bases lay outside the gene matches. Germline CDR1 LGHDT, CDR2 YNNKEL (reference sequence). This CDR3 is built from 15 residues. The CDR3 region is CASSQTGGGNTEAFF. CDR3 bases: TGTGCCAGCAGCCAGACAGGGGGGGGGAACACTGAAGCTTTCTTT. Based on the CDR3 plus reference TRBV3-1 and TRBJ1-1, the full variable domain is DTAVSQTPKYLVTQMGNDKSIKCEQNLGHDTMYWYKQDSKKFLKIMFSYNNKELIINETVPNRFSPKSPDKAHLNLHINSLELGDSAVYFCASSQTGGGNTEAFFGQGTRLTVV.

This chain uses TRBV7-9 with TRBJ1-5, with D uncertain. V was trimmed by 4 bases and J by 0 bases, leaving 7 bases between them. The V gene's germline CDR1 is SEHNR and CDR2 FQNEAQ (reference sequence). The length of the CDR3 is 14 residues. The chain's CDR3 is CASSSGYSNQPQHF. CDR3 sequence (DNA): TGTGCCAGCAGCTCTGGCTATAGCAATCAGCCCCAGCATTTT.

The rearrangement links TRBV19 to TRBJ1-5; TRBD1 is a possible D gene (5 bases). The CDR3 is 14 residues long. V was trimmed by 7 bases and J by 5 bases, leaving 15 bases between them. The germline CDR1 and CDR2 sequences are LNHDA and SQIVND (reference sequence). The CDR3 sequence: CASIGRDGYQPQHF. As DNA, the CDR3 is TGTGCCAGTATCGGTAGGGACGGTTATCAGCCCCAGCATTTT.